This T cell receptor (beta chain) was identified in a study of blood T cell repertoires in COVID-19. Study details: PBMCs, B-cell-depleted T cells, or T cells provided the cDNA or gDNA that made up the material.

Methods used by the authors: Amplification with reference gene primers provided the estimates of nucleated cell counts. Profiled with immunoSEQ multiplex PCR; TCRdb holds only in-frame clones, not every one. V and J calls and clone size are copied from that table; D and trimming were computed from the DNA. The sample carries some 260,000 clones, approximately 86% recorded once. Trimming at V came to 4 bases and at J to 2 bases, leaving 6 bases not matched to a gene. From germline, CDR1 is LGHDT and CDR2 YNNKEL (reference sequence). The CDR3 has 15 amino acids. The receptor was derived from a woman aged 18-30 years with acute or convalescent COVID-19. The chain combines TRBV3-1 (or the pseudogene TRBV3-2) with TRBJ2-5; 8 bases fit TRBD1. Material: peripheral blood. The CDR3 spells CASSPRRTGQETQYF. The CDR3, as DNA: TGTGCCAGCAGCCCCCGGAGGACAGGGCAAGAGACCCAGTACTTC.